The clone carrying this T cell receptor (beta chain) was recorded a few times. The entry originates in a study of graft-versus-host responses after intestinal transplantation. Study results and caveats: Recipient bone marrow held GvH clones, some seen earlier in ileum or blood.

Method: immunoSEQ multiplex PCR; TCRdb's copy keeps in-frame clones and lacks some. The sample holds 20,000 to 25,000 clones; under 45% are singletons and the top ten take about 0.7%. CDR3 length equals 15 residues. Trimming removed 5 bases from V and 2 bases from J, with 15 bases in between. In germline, CDR1 is KGHSH, CDR2 LQKENI. Sorting after the reaction isolated proliferating CFSE-low CD3+CD4+ and CD3+CD8+ responders. The sequences come from alloreactive CD4+ T cells from a mixed lymphocyte reaction culture, collected before intestinal transplant. Regarding subset: CFSE-low proliferating T cells sorted from approximately six-day pre-transplant mixed lymphocyte reaction (GvH or HvG direction). The clonotype comes from a human patient who received an intestinal transplant. The chain has TRBV18 and TRBJ1-2; maybe TRBD1 (5 bases). CDR3 loop: CASSKGLPENYGYTF. The CDR3 DNA reads TGTGCCAGCTCAAAGGGACTTCCAGAAAACTATGGCTACACCTTC.